This paragraph reports one TCR beta chain. The protocol was immunoSEQ multiplex PCR, while the TCRdb copy is restricted to in-frame clones and leaves out a portion. The sample has 85,000 to 100,000 clones, 90% to 95% seen once; the top ten hold approximately 9%. The CDR3 has 18 residues. J gave up 4 bases and V 0 bases, and 9 bases lay outside the gene matches. CDR1 and CDR2 (germline): SGHVS, FNYEAQ. This entry is derived from a study of PD-L1 blockade in urothelial cancer. About the study: Prior chemotherapy in patients spanned 0 to 3 regimens. The researchers analyzed blood 3 weeks (second dose) and 6 weeks after treatment start.

The diagnosis in patients was locally advanced or metastatic urothelial carcinoma. The gene calls are TRBV7-6 and TRBJ1-5; 10 nucleotides match TRBD1. The input for sequencing was PBMCs, taken around atezolizumab (anti-PD-L1) treatment. This TCR derives from a man aged 55 to 69 with urothelial cancer. This CDR3 reads CASSLARNPGQGNQPQHF. CDR3 bases: TGTGCCAGCAGCTTAGCGAGGAACCCGGGACAGGGGAATCAGCCCCAGCATTTT.